This T cell receptor beta chain originates from a study of blood T cells in healthy people across ages. Findings and caveats of the study: Unsorted PBMC input precluded a conclusive naive versus antigen-experienced comparison. In long-lived donors, naive CD4+ cell counts and diversity exceeded those of aged donors.

Turning to this clonotype: Its antigen is not known.

The study drew donors from healthy Caucasian individuals in Russia aged about 6 to 90. Drawn from each donor were roughly 10 milliliters of peripheral blood. The length of the CDR3 is 14 residues. The V and J ends lost 1 base and 7 bases respectively, with 13 bases between them. With a J-beta primer mix and a sample-barcoded 5' primer, a second PCR ran about 7 to 12 cycles. TCRdb reprocessed the 5' RACE reads via MiXCR and lists one record per CDR3 protein. The table lists about 1.4 million distinct CDR3 sequences, 45% to 70% of them singletons. Sequencing was performed on blood. J is TRBJ1-1 and V is TRBV12-3 or TRBV12-4, with TRBD1 as a possible D gene (5 bases). This clonotype was obtained from a man between 18 and 35 years old in good health. The CDR3 DNA reads as TGTGCCAGCAGTTTAGACCGGGGGTTCGGTGAAGCTTTCTTT. It translates to CASSLDRGFGEAFF.